This record covers a single T cell receptor beta chain. Its target is unknown. This record belongs to a study of PD-1 blockade in classical Hodgkin lymphoma. Whole-study findings and limits: Relapsed/refractory patients reportedly had the lowest baseline TCR diversity, below newly diagnosed patients, who were below healthy donors. Researchers reported that CD4+ TCR diversity, though not CD8+, rose significantly by C4D1.

Sequencing used immunoSEQ multiplex PCR; TCRdb keeps in-frame clones, though not all of them. The sample lists about 47,000 clones; about 90% were seen once. Per germline, CDR1 ENHRY and CDR2 SYGVKD. J lost 8 bases, V lost 6 bases, and 11 bases had no gene match. The CDR3 consists of 15 residues. Time point in this sample: cycle 4 day 1 (C4D1), after five to seven weeks of nivolumab. Every patient had relapsed following autologous stem cell transplantation, and cohorts differed in brentuximab vedotin exposure. The genes are TRBV10-3 and TRBJ2-1, with TRBD2 matching 9 bases. This clonotype was obtained from a human donor with classical Hodgkin lymphoma. The input for sequencing was peripheral blood mononuclear cells (PBMCs), taken before the fourth cycle of nivolumab. The DNA for the CDR3 is TGTGCCATCAGGATGATTAGCGGGAGTGGGGATGAGCAGTTCTTC. Translated, it gives CAIRMISGSGDEQFF.